This T cell receptor beta chain was sequenced for a study of CD8+ T cells in alopecia areata. Study-level information: Treated patients swallowed 5 to 10 mg of oral tofacitinib twice daily. The protocol delivered tofacitinib for 6 to 18 months, then withdrew it for 6 months. Study-wide results and caveats: More clonal than normal scalp was lesional scalp, particularly alopecia totalis/universalis.

This clone was detected only a few times. Its target is not known. Once RNA had been extracted, it was reverse transcribed into cDNA to act as the sequencing template. Measured with immunoSEQ multiplex PCR; TCRdb has only the in-frame clones, and not every one. Of 130,000 to 150,000 clones detected, more than 40% appear once; the ten largest clones hold 6.5% to 7.5%. This CDR3 comprises 12 residues. The germline CDR1 and CDR2 sequences are SQVTM and ANQGSEA. With 5 bases removed from V and 0 bases from J, the gap between germline ends came to 5 bases. The source of this sequence is a human donor with alopecia areata. The sequenced material came from CD4+ T cells sorted from blood. V usage is TRBV29-1 and J usage is TRBJ2-4; D is unclear. The CDR3 protein is CSVCLAKNIQYF. CDR3 in DNA: TGCAGCGTTTGTCTAGCCAAAAACATTCAGTACTTC.